This TCR beta chain was identified in a study of blood T cell repertoires in COVID-19. Study background: From T cells, B-cell-depleted T cells, or PBMCs came the material, which was cDNA or gDNA.

The study assigned cohorts using participant-reported clinical history. Germline loops: CDR1 KGHDR, CDR2 SFDVKD. The CDR3 is 15 amino acids. V shed 0 bases, J shed 2 bases, and the junction held 0 bases outside the gene matches. Method: immunoSEQ multiplex PCR; TCRdb's copy keeps in-frame clones and lacks some. The sample has 180,000 or so clones, roughly 80% seen once; the top ten hold approximately 10%. The sample consisted of PBMCs or T cells enriched from blood (not recorded which). The sequence was obtained from a man in his forties or fifties who had recovered from COVID-19. J is TRBJ2-1 and V is TRBV24-1; 7 nucleotides match TRBD2. CDR3 nucleotides: TGTGCCACCAGTGATTTGCGGGGGGCCTACAATGAGCAGTTCTTC. This sequence encodes CATSDLRGAYNEQFF.